What follows are 20 T cell receptor beta chains derived from one specimen sequenced in a study of T cell repertoires in cytomegalovirus infection. TCRdb reprocessed the reads with MiXCR, giving one entry per CDR3 protein. The sample yields hundreds of thousands of distinct CDR3 sequences, 30% to 35% seen once. The antigens of these receptors remain unknown. Here the sequenced sample was cultured CD8+ T cells from PBMCs, taken from culture after CMV antigen stimulation. The receptors originated from a human donor in good health (CMV status not recorded). Some clones in this sample may be carry-over from other donors' samples.

This clonotype was observed many times. This rearrangement joins TRBV7-8 to TRBJ1-5; the match to TRBD1 covers 7 bases. This CDR3 contains 12 residues. CDR1 and CDR2 (germline): SGHVS, FQNEAQ. The trim removed 5 bases at V and 7 bases at J, leaving 2 bases unmatched. The CDR3 reads CASSIRGQPQHF. The DNA of the CDR3 is TGTGCCAGCAGCATCAGGGGGCAGCCCCAGCATTTT.

The rearrangement joins TRBV28 to TRBJ1-1; D unresolved. This CDR3 region has 13 residues. With 5 bases removed from V and 4 bases from J, the gap between germline ends came to 11 bases. The germline gives CDR1 MDHEN, CDR2 SYDVKM. The CDR3 protein is CASSRQAITEAFF. The CDR3 bases are TGTGCCAGCAGTAGGCAGGCCATCACTGAAGCTTTCTTT.

This chain links TRBV6-5 with TRBJ2-1; a weak D match, TRBD2 (6 bases). Germline CDR1 reads MNHEY; CDR2 reads SVGAGI. The CDR3 loop spans 17 amino acids. Trimming pared 0 bases from V and 7 bases from J, leaving 19 bases between. CDR3 region: CASSYSSGRDSGNEQFF. For the CDR3, the DNA is TGTGCCAGCAGTTACTCGTCAGGGCGGGATTCGGGTAATGAGCAGTTCTTC.

The chain uses TRBV15 and TRBJ1-5, with D uncertain. The CDR3 sequence is 15 residues long. Trimming took 4 bases from V and 5 from J, leaving 15 bases between them. Germline CDR1 LNHNV, CDR2 YYDKDF (reference sequence). The CDR3 sequence is CATSTLLIQDQPQHF. The CDR3 DNA follows: TGTGCCACCAGCACCCTTTTAATTCAGGATCAGCCCCAGCATTTT.

This clonotype occurred a few times. The chain employs TRBV25-1 and TRBJ1-6; D is ambiguous. V was cut by 0 bases and J by 8 bases, with 14 bases left in between. The germline gives CDR1 MGHDK, CDR2 SYGVNS. The CDR3 is 16 residues long. DNA of the CDR3: TGTGCCAGCAGTGAATATCCCGGGTGGGTAGATTCACCCCTCCACTTT. Protein: CASSEYPGWVDSPLHF.

This clonotype was counted only a few times. The V gene is TRBV18, the J gene TRBJ1-4, with a tentative D call TRBD1 (5 bases). V lost 6 bases to trimming and J lost 6 bases, with 11 bases between them. CDR1 is KGHSH, CDR2 LQKENI, per germline. The CDR3 contains 13 residues. CDR3 nucleotide sequence: TGTGCCAGCTCCAGGGACGGCTATGAAAAACTGTTTTTT. It translates to CASSRDGYEKLFF.

This clonotype came up a few times. The chain employs TRBV12-3 or TRBV12-4 and TRBJ1-1; 8 bases are a match to TRBD1. The CDR3 sequence is 12 residues long. CDR3 amino acids: CGSRTGLTEAFF. The CDR3 DNA sequence: TGTGGGTCGCGGACAGGGCTCACTGAAGCTTTCTTT.

This clonotype was seen more than once but under ten times. The chain links TRBV29-1 to TRBJ2-1; 8 bases are a match to TRBD2. This CDR3 contains 15 residues. Losses at the gene ends were 1 base for V and 4 bases for J; bases not matched to a gene: 6. Germline V lookup: CDR1 SQVTM, CDR2 ANQGSEA. In DNA form, the CDR3 reads TGCAGCGTTGAAGGAGCGGGGGCCCTTTACAATGAGCAGTTCTTC. Protein sequence: CSVEGAGALYNEQFF.

The genes are TRBV5-1 and TRBJ1-5, with D tentatively TRBD1 (5 bases). Germline CDR1 SGHRS, CDR2 YFSETQ. The V and J ends lost 5 bases and 4 bases respectively, with 13 bases between them. This CDR3 is built from 14 residues. Here the CDR3 reads CASRLGGENQPQHF. For the CDR3, the DNA is TGCGCCAGCAGACTCGGGGGGGAAAATCAGCCCCAGCATTTT.

J is TRBJ2-2 and V is TRBV19; either TRBD1 or TRBD2 may supply D (5 bases each). The CDR3 runs 19 residues. The ends were cut back, 0 bases at V and 0 bases at J, with 17 bases in the middle. In germline, CDR1 is LNHDA, CDR2 SQIVND (reference sequence). CDR3 loop: CASSIDEGSGYSNTGELFF. Written as DNA, the CDR3 is TGTGCCAGTAGTATAGATGAGGGGTCGGGGTATTCGAACACCGGGGAGCTGTTTTTT.

This clonotype was counted only a few times. The chain carries TRBV6-1 and TRBJ2-1; 9 positions agree with TRBD1. The ends lost 6 bases at V and 4 bases at J; junction bases unmatched: 19. This CDR3 is 19 amino acids long. CDR1 is MNHNS, CDR2 SASEGT, per germline. CDR3 sequence: CASSPLGLGTGSGYNEQFF. The CDR3 region has the DNA TGTGCCAGCAGCCCCCTGGGGTTGGGGACAGGGTCGGGATACAATGAGCAGTTCTTC.

About this clonotype: A much larger clone sits a single nucleotide away, making a read error possible. The DNA of the CDR3 is TGTGCCAGCAGGTCCTCGCAGGGTGGGCAGTTCTTC. This sequence encodes CASRSSQGGQFF. The chain joins TRBV7-2 to TRBJ2-1; D might be TRBD1 (5 bases). CDR1 is SGHTA and CDR2 is FQGNSA in the germline V gene. Between the trimmed V and J ends, which lost 6 bases and 12 bases, there was a span of 15 bases. The CDR3 sequence is 12 residues long.

This clonotype was seen more than once but under ten times. CDR3 bases: TGTGCCAGCACCACCCCGGGACAGCAATACTATGGCTACACCTTC. It is translated as CASTTPGQQYYGYTF. V usage is TRBV7-8 and J usage is TRBJ1-2; 7 bases are a match to TRBD1. The CDR3 contains 15 residues. After removal of 7 bases from V and 3 bases from J, the junction contained 11 bases not matched to a gene. Germline loops: CDR1 SGHVS, CDR2 FQNEAQ.

This clonotype came up a few times. The rearrangement links TRBV6-2 or TRBV6-3 to TRBJ2-1; the D call may be TRBD1 or TRBD2 (6 bases each). With 0 bases removed from V and 4 bases from J, the gap between germline ends came to 13 bases. This CDR3 contains 16 residues. Germline CDR1 reads MNHEY; CDR2 reads SVGEGT. CDR3 nucleotides: TGTGCCAGCAGTTACTCGACCGGGGGCGTTTACAATGAGCAGTTCTTC. This translates into CASSYSTGGVYNEQFF.

The gene calls are TRBV6-2 or TRBV6-3 and TRBJ1-6; D remains ambiguous. Between the trimmed V and J ends, which lost 4 bases and 10 bases, there was a span of 14 bases. The length of the CDR3 is 14 residues. CDR1 and CDR2 from the germline V gene are MNHEY and SVGEGT. The DNA of the CDR3 is TGTGCCAGCAGTTCCGGGCGGGGAAGGTCACCCCTCCACTTT. It translates to CASSSGRGRSPLHF.

The rearrangement links TRBV5-5 to TRBJ2-7; tentatively, D is TRBD1 (6 bases). With 2 bases removed from V and 2 bases from J, the gap between germline ends came to 11 bases. Germline-derived CDR1 and CDR2 are SGHKS and YYEKEE (reference sequence). The CDR3 has 14 residues. The CDR3 protein is CASSFTGKPYEQYF. DNA for the CDR3: TGTGCCAGCAGCTTTACAGGGAAGCCCTACGAGCAGTACTTC.

Ten or more counts support this clonotype. The J gene is TRBJ2-2, the V gene TRBV7-2; D not resolved. V lost 5 bases, J lost 7 bases, and 8 bases lay in between. CDR3 size: 12 residues. Germline loops: CDR1 SGHTA, CDR2 FQGNSA. The CDR3: CASSPWGGELFF. As DNA, the CDR3 is TGTGCCAGCAGCCCTTGGGGCGGGGAGCTGTTTTTT.

The chain carries TRBV5-5 and TRBJ2-1; D perhaps matches TRBD1 (6 bases). There are 12 residues in the CDR3. V shed 4 bases and J shed 8 bases, with 10 bases lying between them. Germline CDR1 SGHKS, CDR2 YYEKEE (reference sequence). The CDR3 DNA reads TGTGCCAGCAGCCGAACAGGGTATGAGCAGTTCTTC. Residues: CASSRTGYEQFF.

In its sample, this clonotype was seen a few times. The rearrangement links TRBV6-5 to TRBJ1-2; D unresolved. The CDR3 runs to 15 residues. Deletions cut 4 bases from V and 4 bases from J, with 16 bases between. CDR1 is MNHEY and CDR2 is SVGAGI in the germline V gene. The CDR3 spells CASSLAEGSTYGYTF. CDR3 DNA sequence: TGTGCCAGCAGTTTGGCGGAGGGTTCTACCTATGGCTACACCTTC.

The V gene is TRBV6-1, the J gene TRBJ1-5, with D maybe TRBD1 (6 bases). V was cut by 7 bases and J by 4 bases, with 11 bases left in between. Germline loops: CDR1 MNHNS, CDR2 SASEGT. This CDR3 comprises 13 residues. CDR3 DNA sequence: TGTGCCAGCACGAGGACAGTAAATCAGCCCCAGCATTTT. Its translation is CASTRTVNQPQHF.